The present TCR beta chain was sequenced within a study of human T cells and chemical hapten exposure (dated by TCRdb to 2020 to 2022). Study-level background: For sensitization, 2% DPC in acetone was applied to a roughly 2 cm by roughly 2 cm area of upper inner arm skin. Throughout the study period of about 23 weeks, patients also received therapeutic DPC doses to the scalp every week. Patch testing on the upper back used Finn chambers containing 0.01% DPC, with scoring done after 6 days according to International Contact Dermatitis Research Group standards. Alopecia areata with under or over 50% scalp involvement, alopecia totalis and alopecia universalis were represented in the patient cohort, which was mostly female. Libraries were pooled for sequencing, and variation in per-sample TCR yields was attributed mainly to small differences in library volumes within the pool. This study followed changes in the peripheral blood TCR repertoire in vivo during primary and secondary sensitization of alopecia patients to the hapten diphenylcyclopropenone (DPC). Patient blood was sampled pre-sensitization (week 0) and at 2, 6 and about 24 weeks after DPC sensitization. Blood for TCR sequencing was provided by twenty-nine alopecia patients at one to four time points (pre-sensitization, 2, 6 and 24 weeks). What the research found in general, with its limitations: Significantly more large CDR3 similarity clusters were formed by expanded TCRs than by pre-sensitization or healthy control sets, consistent with antigen-driven responses. Alopecia, a presumed autoimmune disease, was present in all patients, so the immune response of the patients might differ from that of healthy individuals. Repeated subsampling changed both the strength of the expansion versus patch-test correlation and the threshold at which the correlation became significant. A positive correlation was found between the number of PT1 expanded TCRs and patch test score, with significance reached at thresholds 8, 16 and 32 but not 4. DPC sensitization did not change how many TCRs were above 1 in 1000 frequency, and no evidence was found of alterations in global repertoire structure.

Explained via the paper, the time point label denotes: pre-sensitization, week 0. The label giving this sample's treatment or condition can be read as: therapeutic diphenylcyclopropenone sensitization with weekly scalp DPC. Blood at each patch-test visit was drawn before the patch test was applied. Patients were considered eligible if aged 18 to 70, diagnosed with alopecia and deemed suitable for DPC therapy, and patients were excluded if pregnant. Total RNA was extracted from unfractionated whole blood that had been collected in Tempus Blood RNA tubes. Library generation was performed with RACE. The reads were generated on a NextSeq 500. During library preparation, unique molecular identifiers were attached to individual cDNA molecules so that TCRs could be counted in a quantitative, reproducible way. From each blood RNA sample, both TCR alpha and TCR beta chains were sequenced. Per the original workflow: A median of roughly 99,000 TCRs per sample was observed, with a range of about 23,224 to 690,600. V, J and CDR3 annotation of the TCR reads was carried out using the Decombinator software suite. To make PS versus PT1 abundance plots, every sample was subsampled to the same number of TCRs (28,000). TCRs were defined as expanded if absent before sensitization and observed at least eight times at the 2-week time point. In TCRdb, the public reads were trimmed at Q25 with fastp and aligned with MiXCR, with productive beta chains retained. Rows merge per CDR3 protein into single entries with the most common DNA and genes. V and J calls and clone size were set by TCRdb, not the authors. Present in this sample are over 300,000 distinct CDR3 sequences, roughly 4.6% of which were seen just once. Jointly, the top ten make up 2.5% to 3% of the sample.

As for this clonotype: The antigen it recognizes is unknown. No clone much larger than this one lies a single base away; base qualities are absent.

The germline ends are 11 bases apart after V is trimmed by 5 bases and J by 7 bases. From a lookup of the germline V gene (reference sequence), CDR1 and CDR2 are LNHNV and YYDKDF. The cysteine opens and the phenylalanine closes a CDR3 of 12 amino acids. The sequence is cut down to CDR3 DNA, 36 bases in frame from base 1. The receptor chain draws on TRBV15 and TRBJ1-2; confidence is insufficient to name the D gene. The source of this sequence is a woman aged 50 to 60 with alopecia areata. Some clones in this sample may be carry-over from other donors' samples. The source was whole blood, collected in connection with sensitization to the hapten diphenylcyclopropenone (DPC). The nucleotides read TGTGCCACCAGCCTCCAAGAGGGTGGCTACACCTTC. This translates into CATSLQEGGYTF.